This T cell receptor (beta chain) was documented in a study of T cells in narcolepsy. Study-wide context: Patients with NT1 or NT2 and healthy control donors were enrolled.

The CDR3 runs to 16 residues. V dropped 4 bases and J dropped 4; count of bases not matched to a gene: 11. Germline CDR1 and CDR2: SGHRS and YFSETQ. A note on this clone: The antigen remains unidentified.

Study results and limitations: Autoreactive clone sequences were missing from some blood memory CD4+ repertoires. HCRT-specific and TRIB2-specific autoreactive clonotypes appeared among same-patient CSF and blood CD4+ clonotypes. Reportedly, autoreactive clonotypes were serially detected in patients' blood but not controls'.

Only in-frame clones appear in the TCRdb table, and some are missing; sequencing was by immunoSEQ multiplex PCR. The profile covers some 25,000 clones, with just over 60% appearing a single time and less than 15% taken by the ten largest. The receptor was derived from a human donor in good health. The chain links TRBV5-1 to TRBJ2-3, with 8 positions matching TRBD1. Material for sequencing was memory (CD45RA-) CD4+ T cells from blood. The CDR3 here is CASSPGQGGWADTQYF. The CDR3 DNA follows: TGCGCCAGCAGCCCCGGACAGGGAGGTTGGGCAGATACGCAGTATTTT.